A single sample gave rise to the 21 T cell receptor beta chains below, sequenced in a study of T cell responses to AZD1222 COVID-19 vaccine (dated by TCRdb to about 2021). This sample's time point label indicates: baseline before first vaccination. The library was prepared using the immunoSEQ multiplex PCR assay. Here the immuneACCESS table is served through TCRdb, limited to in-frame sequences with V and J called. Missing clones are a known gap in these copies; in checked studies unresolved V genes cover under half, and the rest lacks a known reason. The sample records more than 95,000 clones, approximately 91% of which are singletons. 18% of the sample lies in the top ten. The specimen comprised peripheral blood, sampled on day 0 of AZD1222 vaccination. These receptors were taken from an adult in good health.

This sequence joins TRBV6-1 and TRBJ1-5; 7 bases match TRBD1. This CDR3 is 15 amino acids long. Trimming took 0 bases from V and 7 from J; bases not matched to a gene: 6. Germline CDR1 is MNHNS and CDR2 is SASEGT. In DNA form, the CDR3 reads TGTGCCAGCAGTGAAGCGCGGAGGGGGCAGCAGCCCCAGCATTTT. Protein: CASSEARRGQQPQHF.

The chain couples TRBV5-1 to TRBJ2-1; 7 bases map to TRBD2. Per germline, CDR1 SGHRS and CDR2 YFSETQ. The CDR3 runs to 16 residues. The V and J ends lost 0 bases and 6 bases, in that order; junction bases with no gene match: 9. CDR3 DNA sequence: TGCGCCAGCAGCTTGGCCCCCCCTAGCGGCGCCAATGAGCAGTTCTTC. Amino acid sequence: CASSLAPPSGANEQFF.

V and J are TRBV5-1 and TRBJ1-4, with 10 bases aligning to TRBD1. The V segment lost 0 bases and the J segment 7 bases; nucleotides outside the gene matches: 0. The CDR3 contains 14 residues. Germline CDR1 reads SGHRS; CDR2 reads YFSETQ. The DNA of the CDR3 is TGCGCCAGCAGCTTGGGACAGGGGGCTGAAAAACTGTTTTTT. Translated, it gives CASSLGQGAEKLFF.

The chain joins TRBV7-8 to TRBJ1-5; 10 bases agree with TRBD1. J gave up 2 bases and V 5 bases, and 12 bases lay outside the gene matches. Looked up from germline, CDR1 is SGHVS and CDR2 is FQNEAQ. This CDR3 is 18 amino acids long. Here the CDR3 reads CASSLGTGEIYGNQPQHF. For the CDR3, the DNA is TGTGCCAGCAGCCTCGGGACAGGGGAAATATATGGCAATCAGCCCCAGCATTTT.

The chain carries TRBV19 and TRBJ1-1; D gene unclear. V lost 5 bases and J 1 base, leaving 8 bases between the germline ends. The CDR3 extends over 13 amino acids. The germline V gene encodes CDR1 LNHDA and CDR2 SQIVND (reference sequence). The CDR3 region has the DNA TGTGCCAGTAGTCCGGGAAGGAACACTGAAGCTTTCTTT. Its translation: CASSPGRNTEAFF.

Comments on this clone: The CDR3 does not close with the conserved phenylalanine or tryptophan, likely indicating a read error. The rearrangement joins TRBV2 to TRBJ1-6; no definite D call. The CDR3 has 12 amino acids. Between the trimmed V and J ends, which lost 0 bases and 10 bases, there was a span of 4 bases. Germline values: CDR1 SNHLY, CDR2 FYNNEI. The CDR3 region has the DNA TGTGCCAGCAGTGAAGCTGGATCACCCCTCCACCTT. This translates into CASSEAGSPLHL.

The rearrangement links TRBV6-5 to TRBJ1-2, with 7 bases lining up with TRBD1. The CDR3 loop spans 14 amino acids. Per the germline V gene, CDR1 is MNHEY and CDR2 is SVGAGI. With V trimmed by 5 bases and J by 3 bases, 6 bases remained unmatched. CDR3 in DNA: TGTGCCAGCAGTCTTATGACAGGGTACTATGGCTACACCTTC. Encoded protein: CASSLMTGYYGYTF.

The rearrangement uses TRBV7-9 and TRBJ2-5; D is unclear. CDR1 and CDR2 from the germline V gene are SEHNR and FQNEAQ (reference sequence). There are 15 residues in the CDR3. V lost 6 bases and J 5 bases, leaving 19 bases between the germline ends. This chain's CDR3 is CASSSTGRVWETQYF. CDR3 DNA: TGTGCCAGCAGTAGTACCGGACGCGTGTGGGAGACCCAGTACTTC.

The J gene is TRBJ1-5, the V gene TRBV2; no definite D call. The CDR3 has 16 amino acids. With 6 bases removed from V and 0 bases from J, the gap between germline ends came to 15 bases. Germline lookup yields CDR1 SNHLY and CDR2 FYNNEI. CDR3 sequence (DNA): TGTGCCAGCAGCCCAACTCCTGCCTATAGCAATCAGCCCCAGCATTTT. Protein sequence: CASSPTPAYSNQPQHF.

The gene calls are TRBV19 and TRBJ1-5; D perhaps matches TRBD1 (5 bases). The CDR3 has 15 residues. Germline assignment: CDR1 LNHDA and CDR2 SQIVND (reference sequence). Deletions cut 5 bases from V and 2 bases from J, with 13 bases between. The CDR3 is CASSEGRERNQPQHF. CDR3 bases: TGTGCCAGTAGTGAAGGCAGGGAGCGCAATCAGCCCCAGCATTTT.

V is TRBV5-4 and J is TRBJ2-1; D possibly corresponds to TRBD1 (5 bases). The CDR3 is made up of 15 amino acids. Trimming left V 2 bases short and J 4 bases short, with 13 bases between. Germline lookup yields CDR1 SGHNT and CDR2 YYREEE (reference sequence). Here the CDR3 DNA reads TGTGCCAGCAGCTTAAAGGACAAGAATTACAATGAGCAGTTCTTC. Translating it yields CASSLKDKNYNEQFF.

Regarding this clone: No conserved phenylalanine or tryptophan ends this CDR3, so it is likely a read error. The chain carries TRBV23-1 and TRBJ1-6; D gene uncertain. TRBV23-1 is filed as an ORF, its function uncertain. Deletions cut 8 bases from V and 6 bases from J, with 17 bases between. The CDR3 has 15 amino acids. Here the CDR3 DNA reads TGCGCCAGCGATAGGGTAGTCCTTTGTAATTCACCCCTCCACCTT. The encoded protein is CASDRVVLCNSPLHL.

The chain links TRBV11-2 to TRBJ1-2; perhaps TRBD1 as D (6 bases). CDR1 SGHAT and CDR2 FQNNGV come from the germline V gene. There are 14 residues in the CDR3. The ends were cut back, 0 bases at V and 8 bases at J, with 13 bases in the middle. For the CDR3, the DNA is TGTGCCAGCAGCTTAGATTCGGGGGCCTACGGCTACACCTTC. Protein product: CASSLDSGAYGYTF.

V gene TRBV6-5 combines with J gene TRBJ1-5; a weak D match, TRBD1 (6 bases). The V gene's germline CDR1 is MNHEY and CDR2 SVGAGI. The CDR3 length is 15 residues. Between the trimmed V and J ends, which lost 6 bases and 4 bases, there was a span of 16 bases. The DNA for the CDR3 is TGTGCCAGCAGCTCCCAGGACAGCCCAAATCAGCCCCAGCATTTT. Its translation: CASSSQDSPNQPQHF.

V is TRBV7-9 and J is TRBJ1-2; D is possibly TRBD1 (6 bases). The CDR3 runs 13 residues. Per the germline V gene, CDR1 is SEHNR and CDR2 is FQNEAQ (reference sequence). With 0 bases removed from V and 6 bases from J, the gap between germline ends came to 8 bases. The CDR3 is CASSLAQGNGYTF. DNA of the CDR3: TGTGCCAGCAGCTTAGCACAGGGTAATGGCTACACCTTC.

The chain uses TRBV9 and TRBJ2-7; D gene unclear. Germline V CDR1 and CDR2: SGDLS, YYNGEE. The CDR3 covers 14 residues. The germline V and J ends were trimmed by 3 bases and 6 bases, with 16 bases remaining between them. CDR3 sequence (DNA): TGTGCCAGCAGCGCGGACGGTTCGGAGTTCGAGCAGTACTTC. Protein sequence: CASSADGSEFEQYF.

The genes are TRBV30 and TRBJ1-2; 8 nucleotides agree with TRBD1. J gave up 4 bases and V 5 bases, and 12 bases lay outside the gene matches. The germline V gene has CDR1 GTSNPN and CDR2 SVGIG (reference sequence). The CDR3 has 15 residues. The CDR3 nucleotides read TGTGCCTGGGCCGCGGCCAGGGGGCTTTTCTATGGCTACACCTTC. Its translation is CAWAAARGLFYGYTF.

This sequence joins TRBV12-5 and TRBJ2-1; D might be TRBD1 or TRBD2, each matching 5 bases. Trimming removed 1 base from V and 9 bases from J, with 13 bases in between. CDR1 is LGHNT, CDR2 FRNRAP, per germline. This CDR3 is 14 amino acids long. This CDR3 reads CASGLELVGVEQFF. The CDR3 DNA sequence: TGTGCTAGTGGTTTGGAACTAGTGGGGGTTGAGCAGTTCTTC.

The chain is built from TRBV4-1 and TRBJ1-1; D gene ambiguous. Germline V gives CDR1 MGHRA, CDR2 YSYEKL. Between the trimmed V and J ends, which lost 1 base and 10 bases, there was a span of 7 bases. CDR3 length equals 11 residues. The CDR3 DNA is TGCGCCAGCAGCCAAGGATTCTCAGCTTTCTTT. Translating gives CASSQGFSAFF.

This clone was seen just once. The rearrangement uses TRBV12-3 or TRBV12-4 and TRBJ2-2; D is undetermined. V lost 6 bases, J lost 4 bases, and 6 bases lay in between. The CDR3 contains 12 residues. As DNA, the CDR3 is TGTGCCAGCAGGAATCCCACCGGGGAGCTGTTTTTT. As protein: CASRNPTGELFF.

The rearrangement joins TRBV6-5 to TRBJ2-2; possibly TRBD2 for D (6 bases). This CDR3 is 13 amino acids long. Trimming removed 4 bases at V and 4 bases at J, with 7 bases between. Germline CDR1 and CDR2: MNHEY and SVGAGI. The CDR3 region is CASSWDFTGELFF. For the CDR3, the DNA is TGTGCCAGCAGTTGGGACTTCACCGGGGAGCTGTTTTTT.